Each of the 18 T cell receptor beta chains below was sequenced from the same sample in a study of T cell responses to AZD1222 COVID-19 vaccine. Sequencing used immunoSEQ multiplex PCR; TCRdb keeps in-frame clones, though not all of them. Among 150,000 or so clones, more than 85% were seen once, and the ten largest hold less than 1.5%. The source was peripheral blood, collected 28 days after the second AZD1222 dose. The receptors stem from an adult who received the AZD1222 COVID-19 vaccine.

The CDR3 sequence: CASSALADRWTEAFF. The CDR3 DNA is TGTGCCAGCAGCGCCTTGGCTGACAGATGGACTGAAGCTTTCTTT. The chain employs TRBV5-6 and TRBJ1-1; possibly TRBD1 for D (5 bases). V shed 4 bases and J shed 5 bases, with 18 bases lying between them. The CDR3 loop spans 15 amino acids. Germline values: CDR1 SGHDT, CDR2 YYEEEE. The variable domain in full, completed from reference TRBV5-6 and TRBJ1-1, reads DAGVTQSPTHLIKTRGQQVTLRCSPKSGHDTVSWYQQALGQGPQFIFQYYEEEERQRGNFPDRFSGHQFPNYSSELNVNALLLGDSALYLCASSALADRWTEAFFGQGTRLTVV.

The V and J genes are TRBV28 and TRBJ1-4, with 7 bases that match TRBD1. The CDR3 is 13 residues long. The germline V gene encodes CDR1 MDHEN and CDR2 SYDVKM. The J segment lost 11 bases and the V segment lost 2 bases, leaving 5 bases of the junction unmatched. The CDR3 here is CASSLQGVWKLFF. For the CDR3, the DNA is TGTGCCAGCAGTTTACAGGGGGTGTGGAAACTGTTTTTT.

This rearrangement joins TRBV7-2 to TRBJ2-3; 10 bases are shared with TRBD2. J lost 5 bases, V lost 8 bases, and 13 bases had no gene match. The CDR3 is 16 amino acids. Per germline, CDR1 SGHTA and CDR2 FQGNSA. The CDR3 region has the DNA TGTGCCAGCGGACGATATACAGCGGGAGGGAAAGATACGCAGTATTTT. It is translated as CASGRYTAGGKDTQYF.

The CDR3 region is CASSFAGTGSPLHF. In nucleotides, the CDR3 is TGTGCCAGCAGTTTCGCAGGGACGGGTTCACCCCTCCACTTT. The J gene is TRBJ1-6, the V gene TRBV9; possibly TRBD1 for D (5 bases). The CDR3 is 14 amino acids. CDR1 is SGDLS and CDR2 is YYNGEE in the germline V gene. V was clipped by 5 bases and J by 9 bases, with 15 bases between them. Drawing the rest from reference TRBV9 and TRBJ1-6, the complete variable domain is DSGVTQTPKHLITATGQRVTLRCSPRSGDLSVYWYQQSLDQGLQFLIQYYNGEERAKGNILERFSAQQFPDLHSELNLSSLELGDSALYFCASSFAGTGSPLHFGNGTRLTVT.

CDR3 sequence (DNA): TGTGCCATCATGACTGGGGGGTCAGGCATTCAGTACTTC. This translates into CAIMTGGSGIQYF. This rearrangement joins TRBV12-3 or TRBV12-4 to TRBJ2-4; the D gene is possibly TRBD2 (6 bases). Trimming removed 10 bases from V and 9 bases from J, with 19 bases in between. The CDR3 covers 13 residues.

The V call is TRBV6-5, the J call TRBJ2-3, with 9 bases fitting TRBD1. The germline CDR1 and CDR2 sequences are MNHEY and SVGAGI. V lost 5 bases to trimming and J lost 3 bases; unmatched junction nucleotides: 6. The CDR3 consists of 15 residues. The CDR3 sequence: CASSQDRGRTDTQYF. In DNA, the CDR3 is TGTGCCAGCAGTCAGGACAGGGGTAGGACAGATACGCAGTATTTT.

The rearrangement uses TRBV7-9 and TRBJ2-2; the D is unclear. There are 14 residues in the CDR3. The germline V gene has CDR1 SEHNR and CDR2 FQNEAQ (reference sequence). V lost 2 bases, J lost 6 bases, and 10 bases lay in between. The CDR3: CASSLKGKSGELFF. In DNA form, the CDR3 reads TGTGCCAGCAGCTTAAAGGGAAAATCCGGGGAGCTGTTTTTT.

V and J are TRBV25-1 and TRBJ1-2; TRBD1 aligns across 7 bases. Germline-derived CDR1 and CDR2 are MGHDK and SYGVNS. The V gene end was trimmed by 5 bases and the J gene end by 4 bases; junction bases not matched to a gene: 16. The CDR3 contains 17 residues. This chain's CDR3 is CASSSDRAEGYGYGYTF. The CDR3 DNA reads TGTGCCAGCAGTAGTGACAGGGCGGAAGGCTATGGCTATGGCTACACCTTC.

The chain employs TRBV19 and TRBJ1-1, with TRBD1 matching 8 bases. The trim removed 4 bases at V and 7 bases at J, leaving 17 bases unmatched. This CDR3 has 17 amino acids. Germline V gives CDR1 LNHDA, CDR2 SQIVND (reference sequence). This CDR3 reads CASSRNRDRIPPDEAFF. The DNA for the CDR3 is TGTGCCAGTAGTAGGAACCGGGACAGGATTCCCCCGGATGAAGCTTTCTTT.

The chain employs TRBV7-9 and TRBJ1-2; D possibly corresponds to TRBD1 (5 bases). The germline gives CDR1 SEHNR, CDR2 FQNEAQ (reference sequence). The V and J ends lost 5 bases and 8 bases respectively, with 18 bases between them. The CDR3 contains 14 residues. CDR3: CASSERLKRGGYTF. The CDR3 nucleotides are TGTGCCAGCAGCGAAAGACTTAAGAGGGGCGGCTACACCTTC.

The CDR3 region has the DNA TGTGCCAGCAGGGCGGGACAGAGTGATAATTCACCCCTCCACTTT. This translates into CASRAGQSDNSPLHF. V usage is TRBV6-5 and J usage is TRBJ1-6, with 7 bases aligning to TRBD1. CDR3 length: 15 amino acids. Germline assignment: CDR1 MNHEY and CDR2 SVGAGI. Losses at the gene ends were 6 bases for V and 5 bases for J; bases not matched to a gene: 7.

CDR3 sequence (DNA): TGTGCCAGCAGCTTAACAGGGGAGGGCACAGATACGCAGTATTTT. Its protein product is CASSLTGEGTDTQYF. This chain links TRBV11-1 with TRBJ2-3, with D tentatively TRBD1 (7 bases). The CDR3 contains 15 residues. V lost 2 bases, J lost 1 base, and 10 bases lay in between. The germline CDR1 and CDR2 sequences are SGHAT and FQDESV (reference sequence). The full variable domain, with the rest looked up from reference TRBV11-1 and TRBJ2-3, is EAEVAQSPRYKITEKSQAVAFWCDPISGHATLYWYRQILGQGPELLVQFQDESVVDDSQLPKDRFSAERLKGVDSTLKIQPAELGDSAMYLCASSLTGEGTDTQYFGPGTRLTVL.

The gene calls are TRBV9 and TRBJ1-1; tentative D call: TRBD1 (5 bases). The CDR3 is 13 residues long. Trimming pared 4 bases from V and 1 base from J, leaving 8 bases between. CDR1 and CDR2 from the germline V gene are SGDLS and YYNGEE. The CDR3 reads CASSPGANTEAFF. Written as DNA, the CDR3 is TGTGCCAGCAGCCCCGGGGCGAACACTGAAGCTTTCTTT.

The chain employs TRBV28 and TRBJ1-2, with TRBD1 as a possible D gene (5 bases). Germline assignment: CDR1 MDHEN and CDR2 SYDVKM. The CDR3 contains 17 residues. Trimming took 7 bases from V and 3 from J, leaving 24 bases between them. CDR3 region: CASNEAGVGRLYYGYTF. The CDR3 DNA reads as TGTGCCAGCAACGAGGCGGGGGTGGGCCGCCTTTACTATGGCTACACCTTC.

CDR3 amino acids: CASSLARGYEQYF. The CDR3 DNA sequence: TGTGCCAGCAGCTTAGCCAGGGGCTACGAGCAGTACTTC. This chain connects TRBV11-2 to TRBJ2-7, with D tentatively TRBD1 (6 bases). V shed 1 base and J shed 3 bases, with 7 bases lying between them. Germline V gene data show CDR1 as SGHAT and CDR2 as FQNNGV. This CDR3 spans 13 amino acids.

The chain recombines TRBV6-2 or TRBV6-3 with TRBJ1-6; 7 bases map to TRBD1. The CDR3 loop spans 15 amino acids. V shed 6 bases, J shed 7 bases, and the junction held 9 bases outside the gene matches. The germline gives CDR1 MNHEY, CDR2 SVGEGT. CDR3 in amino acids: CASSDRTGSNSPLHF. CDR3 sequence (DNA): TGTGCCAGCAGCGATCGGACAGGAAGCAATTCACCCCTCCACTTT.

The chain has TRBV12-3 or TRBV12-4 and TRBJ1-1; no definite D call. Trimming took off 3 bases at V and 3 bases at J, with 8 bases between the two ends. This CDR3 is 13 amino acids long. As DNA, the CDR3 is TGTGCCAGCAGTTTCGTGGGCCACACTGAAGCTTTCTTT. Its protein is CASSFVGHTEAFF.

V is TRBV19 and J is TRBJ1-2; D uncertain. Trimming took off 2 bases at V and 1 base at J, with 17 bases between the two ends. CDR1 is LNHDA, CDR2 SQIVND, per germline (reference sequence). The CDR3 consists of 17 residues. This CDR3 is CASSIQVGSHLNYGYTF. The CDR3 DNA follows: TGTGCCAGTAGTATACAAGTAGGGTCACACCTTAACTATGGCTACACCTTC. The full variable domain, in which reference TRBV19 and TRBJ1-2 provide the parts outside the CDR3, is DGGITQSPKYLFRKEGQNVTLSCEQNLNHDAMYWYRQDPGQGLRLIYYSQIVNDFQKGDIAEGYSVSREKKESFPLTVTSAQKNPTAFYLCASSIQVGSHLNYGYTFGSGTRLTVV.